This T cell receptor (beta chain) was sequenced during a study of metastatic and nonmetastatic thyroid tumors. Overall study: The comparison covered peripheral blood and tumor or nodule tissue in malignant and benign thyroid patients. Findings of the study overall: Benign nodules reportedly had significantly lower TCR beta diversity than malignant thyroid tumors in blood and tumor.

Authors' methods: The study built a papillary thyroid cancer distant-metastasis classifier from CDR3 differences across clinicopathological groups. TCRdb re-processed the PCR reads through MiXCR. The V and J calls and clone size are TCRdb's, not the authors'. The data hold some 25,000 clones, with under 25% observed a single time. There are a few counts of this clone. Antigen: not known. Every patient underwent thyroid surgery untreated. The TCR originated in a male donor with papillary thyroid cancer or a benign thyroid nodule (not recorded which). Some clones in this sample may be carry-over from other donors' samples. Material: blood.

Here the CDR3 reads CASSLAGTGSVGELFF. The DNA of the CDR3 is TGTGCCAGCAGCTTAGCAGGGACAGGGTCAGTCGGGGAGCTGTTTTTT. J is TRBJ2-2 and V is TRBV11-1; 9 bases agree with TRBD1. In germline, CDR1 is SGHAT, CDR2 FQDESV (reference sequence). The length of the CDR3 is 16 residues. V was pared by 0 bases and J by 7 bases, with 6 bases of the junction left unmatched.